The clone carrying this T cell receptor (beta chain) was recorded only once. These data originate in a study of control samples from healthy donors and cancer patients. CDR3 length equals 14 residues. Germline CDR1 MNHEY, CDR2 SVGAGI. Germline trimming cut 6 bases from V and 4 bases from J; bases unmatched to any gene: 4. Here immunoSEQ multiplex PCR was the method, and the copy in TCRdb shows in-frame clones only, minus some. The data contain more than 70,000 clones, 80% to 95% of them singletons. The receptor was isolated from a woman under 40 in good health. The sequencing sample was made of blood. The chain uses TRBV6-5 and TRBJ2-3, with 10 bases matching TRBD2. CDR3 DNA: TGTGCCAGCAGAGGGACTAGCGAGGCAGATACGCAGTATTTT. Residues: CASRGTSEADTQYF.